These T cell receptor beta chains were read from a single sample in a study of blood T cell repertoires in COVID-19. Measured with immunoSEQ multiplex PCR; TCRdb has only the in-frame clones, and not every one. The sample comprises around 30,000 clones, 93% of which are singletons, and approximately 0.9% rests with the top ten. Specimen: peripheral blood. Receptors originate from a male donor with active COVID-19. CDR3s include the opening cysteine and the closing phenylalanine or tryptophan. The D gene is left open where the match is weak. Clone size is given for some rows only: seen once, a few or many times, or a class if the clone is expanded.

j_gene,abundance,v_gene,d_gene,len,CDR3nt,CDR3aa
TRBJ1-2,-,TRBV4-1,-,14,TGCGCCAGCAGCCAAGATACAGGGTGGGGTGGCTACACCTTC,CASSQDTGWGGYTF
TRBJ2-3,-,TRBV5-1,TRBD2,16,TGCGCCAGCAGCAACCTAGTGGGGGGGGTCACAGATACGCAGTATTTT,CASSNLVGGVTDTQYF
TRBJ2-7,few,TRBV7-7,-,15,TGTGCCAGCAGCTTAGAGTTCACGGGGATCTACGAGCAGTACTTC,CASSLEFTGIYEQYF
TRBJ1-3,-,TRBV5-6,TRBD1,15,TGTGCCAGCAGGGGACAGGGGCGCTCTGGAAACACCATATATTTT,CASRGQGRSGNTIYF
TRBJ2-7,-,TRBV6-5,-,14,TGTGCCAGCAGCCTAACAGGGAAGAGCTACGAGCAGTACTTC,CASSLTGKSYEQYF
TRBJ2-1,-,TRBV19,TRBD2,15,TGTGCCAGTAGTTCCCAAGCGGGGGGATACAATGAGCAGTTCTTC,CASSSQAGGYNEQFF
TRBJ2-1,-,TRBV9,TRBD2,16,TGTGCCAGCAGCGTAGGACTAGCGGGCCCCTACAATGAGCAGTTCTTC,CASSVGLAGPYNEQFF
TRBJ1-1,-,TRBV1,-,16,TGCACCAGCAGCACGGGTTCTTTCTCTCCCCCGCTTGAAGCTTTCTTT,CTSSTGSFSPPLEAFF
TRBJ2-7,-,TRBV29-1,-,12,TGCAGCGTTGGGTTTCGGGTTTACGAGCAGTACTTC,CSVGFRVYEQYF
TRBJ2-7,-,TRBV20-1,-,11,TGCAGTGCCCCGACAGTTTACGAGCAGTACTTC,CSAPTVYEQYF
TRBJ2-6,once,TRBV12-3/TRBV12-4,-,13,TGTGCCAGCACCCGTTATGGGGCCAACGTCCTGACTTTC,CASTRYGANVLTF
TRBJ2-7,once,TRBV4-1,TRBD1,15,TGCGCCAGCAGCCAAGGGACAGGGTTTTCCTTTGGGCAGTACTTC,CASSQGTGFSFGQYF
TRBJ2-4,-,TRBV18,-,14,TGTGCCAGCTCACCCGCGGGACAGCGAAACATTCAGTACTTC,CASSPAGQRNIQYF
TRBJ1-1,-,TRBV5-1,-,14,TGCGCCAGCAGCTTGTTAACAGGGAACACTGAAGCTTTCTTT,CASSLLTGNTEAFF
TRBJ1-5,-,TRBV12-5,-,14,TGTGCTAGTGGCCCGGACAGTCTTAATCAGCCCCAGCATTTT,CASGPDSLNQPQHF
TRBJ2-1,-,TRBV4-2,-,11,TGTGCCAGCAGCCAACGGGTGGAGCAGTTCTTC,CASSQRVEQFF
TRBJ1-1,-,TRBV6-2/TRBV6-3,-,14,TGTGCCAGCAGCCGGACAGTAATCGAAGCTGAAGCTTTCTTT,CASSRTVIEAEAFF
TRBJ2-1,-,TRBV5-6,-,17,TGTGCCAGCAGCCCTCTGCTGGTGAGCGCCAACCGCGATGAGCAGTTCTTC,CASSPLLVSANRDEQFF
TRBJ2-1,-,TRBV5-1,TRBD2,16,TGCGCCAGCAGCTTGCGTGCGGGGGTCTCCTACAATGAGCAGTTCTTC,CASSLRAGVSYNEQFF
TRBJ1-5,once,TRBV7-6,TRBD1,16,TGTGCCAGCAGCTCTCAGGCAGGGGGTTTGAATCAGCCCCAGCATTTT,CASSSQAGGLNQPQHF
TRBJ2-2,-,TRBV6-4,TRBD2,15,TGTGCCAGCGCCCTGACTAGCGGGAACACCGGGGAGCTGTTTTTT,CASALTSGNTGELFF
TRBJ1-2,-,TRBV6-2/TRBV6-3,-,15,TGTGCCAGCAGTTTAGGGGAAAACCGTAACTATGGCTACACCTTC,CASSLGENRNYGYTF
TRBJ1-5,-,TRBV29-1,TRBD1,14,TGCAGCGTTACGACAGGGGTAAACAATCAGCCCCAGCATTTT,CSVTTGVNNQPQHF
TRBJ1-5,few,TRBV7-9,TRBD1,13,TGTGCCAGCGTGACAGGGGGGGGACAGCCCCAGCATTTT,CASVTGGGQPQHF
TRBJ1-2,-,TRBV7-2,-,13,TGTGCCAGCAGCTTGGCACAAGACTATGGCTACACCTTC,CASSLAQDYGYTF
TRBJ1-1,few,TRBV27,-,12,TGTGCCAGCAGTTTACTAGGTAGCAGAGCTTTCTTT,CASSLLGSRAFF
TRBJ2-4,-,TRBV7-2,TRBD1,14,TGTGCCAGCAGCTTTGGACAGGCGTTTGGCATTCAGTACTTC,CASSFGQAFGIQYF
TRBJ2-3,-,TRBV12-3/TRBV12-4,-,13,TGTGCCAGCAGTTTAGCTCACCGGGGGACGCAGTATTTT,CASSLAHRGTQYF
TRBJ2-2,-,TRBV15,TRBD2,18,TGTGCCACCAGCAGAGGCTTTCCGGGGGGGGGATCCACCGGGGAGCTGTTTTTT,CATSRGFPGGGSTGELFF
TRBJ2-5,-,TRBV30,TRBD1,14,TGTGCCTGGAGTCTAGGGACAGCCGCAGAGACCCAGTACTTC,CAWSLGTAAETQYF
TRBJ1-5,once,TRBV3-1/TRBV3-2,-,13,TGTGCCAGCAGCCCGACAGGCAATCAGCCCCAGCATTTT,CASSPTGNQPQHF
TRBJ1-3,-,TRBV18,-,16,TGTGCCAGCTCATTCGGGACTCCGGACTCTGGAAACACCATATATTTT,CASSFGTPDSGNTIYF
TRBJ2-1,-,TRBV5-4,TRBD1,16,TGTGCCAGCAGCTCATCCGGACAGGGACTCTACAATGAGCAGTTCTTC,CASSSSGQGLYNEQFF
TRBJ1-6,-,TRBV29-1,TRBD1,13,TGCAGCGTTTGGACAGGGGATAATTCACCCCTCCACTTT,CSVWTGDNSPLHF
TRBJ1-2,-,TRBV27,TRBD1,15,TGTGCCAGCAGTACCCGGGACAGGGGGAACTATGGCTACACCTTC,CASSTRDRGNYGYTF
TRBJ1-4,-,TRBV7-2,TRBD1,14,TGTGCCAGCAGCCTGGGACAGGGGAATGAAAAACTGTTTTTT,CASSLGQGNEKLFF
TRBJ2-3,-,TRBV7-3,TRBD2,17,TGTGCCAGCAGCTTAAGGGGACTAGCGGGGAGGACAGATACGCAGTATTTT,CASSLRGLAGRTDTQYF
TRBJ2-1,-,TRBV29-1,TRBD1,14,TGCAGCGTGGGACAGGACGCCCTTTTTGGTGAGCAGTTCTTC,CSVGQDALFGEQFF
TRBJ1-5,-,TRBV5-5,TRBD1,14,TGTGCCAGCAGCGCGGACAGGGGACGTCAGCCCCAGCATTTT,CASSADRGRQPQHF
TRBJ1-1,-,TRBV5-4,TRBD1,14,TGTGCCAGCAGCTGGGGGACAGGGCCCACTGAAGCTTTCTTT,CASSWGTGPTEAFF
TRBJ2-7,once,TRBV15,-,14,TGTGCCACCAGCAGAGAGGGAGGTCCCTACGAGCAGTACTTC,CATSREGGPYEQYF
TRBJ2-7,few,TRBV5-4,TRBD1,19,TGTGCCAGCAGCTTGGGGGGGGCGTACCGGGACAGGGTATCCTACGAGCAGTACTTC,CASSLGGAYRDRVSYEQYF
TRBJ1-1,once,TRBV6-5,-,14,TGTGCCAGCAGGGGCCTAAACTTGAACACTGAAGCTTTCTTT,CASRGLNLNTEAFF
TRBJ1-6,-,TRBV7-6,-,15,TGTGCCAGCAGCAAGGAGACAGGTCCTGATTCACCCCTCCACTTT,CASSKETGPDSPLHF
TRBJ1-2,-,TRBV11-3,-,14,TGTGCCAGCAGCTTTAGCAGGGCGCGCAATGGCTACACCTTC,CASSFSRARNGYTF
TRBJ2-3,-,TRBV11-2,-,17,TGTGCCAGCAGCACTGGAATGACTACCCGTAGCACAGATACGCAGTATTTT,CASSTGMTTRSTDTQYF
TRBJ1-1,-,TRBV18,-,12,TGTGCCAGCTCATTACCGGGTCCCGGGGCTTTCTTT,CASSLPGPGAFF
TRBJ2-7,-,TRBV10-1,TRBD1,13,TGCGCCAGCAGTGAGGCGGACAGGGCCGAGCAGTACTTC,CASSEADRAEQYF
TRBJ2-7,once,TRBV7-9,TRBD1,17,TGTGCCAGCAGCTCGGAGGCGTGGACAGGGGCAAAATTGGAGCAGTACTTC,CASSSEAWTGAKLEQYF
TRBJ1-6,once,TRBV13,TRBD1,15,TGTGCCAGCAGCCCCAGGGCAGGGGGCAGTCCACCCCTCCACTTT,CASSPRAGGSPPLHF
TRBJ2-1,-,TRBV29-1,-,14,TGCAGCGTTCGGGGTGAGGTAGTCCACAATGAGCAGTTCTTC,CSVRGEVVHNEQFF
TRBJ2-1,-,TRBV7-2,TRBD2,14,TGTGCCAGCAGCTTAAGATCGCGGGGGAATGAGCAGTTCTTC,CASSLRSRGNEQFF
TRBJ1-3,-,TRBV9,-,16,TGTGCCAGCAGCGTTTCCACAGGCCGCTCTGGAAACACCATATATTTT,CASSVSTGRSGNTIYF
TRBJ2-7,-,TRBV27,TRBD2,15,TGTGCCAGCAGTTCCACTAGCGGGGGTCTCAGGGAGCAGTACTTC,CASSSTSGGLREQYF
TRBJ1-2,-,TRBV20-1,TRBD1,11,TGCAGTGCGTACGACAGGGGAGGCTACACCTTC,CSAYDRGGYTF
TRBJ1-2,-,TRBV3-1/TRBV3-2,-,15,TGTGCCAGCAGCCAAGAAACAGGTCTCGGCTATGGCTACACCTTC,CASSQETGLGYGYTF
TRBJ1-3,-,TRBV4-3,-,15,TGCGCCAGCAGCCCAGACCCCGACGGGAGAAACACCATATATTTT,CASSPDPDGRNTIYF
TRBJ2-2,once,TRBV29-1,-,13,TGCAGCGTTGACAGGGGTCACACCGGGGAGCTGTTTTTT,CSVDRGHTGELFF
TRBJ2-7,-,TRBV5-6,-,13,TGTGCCAGCAGCTCAGGGTCGTTGAACGAGCAGTACTTC,CASSSGSLNEQYF